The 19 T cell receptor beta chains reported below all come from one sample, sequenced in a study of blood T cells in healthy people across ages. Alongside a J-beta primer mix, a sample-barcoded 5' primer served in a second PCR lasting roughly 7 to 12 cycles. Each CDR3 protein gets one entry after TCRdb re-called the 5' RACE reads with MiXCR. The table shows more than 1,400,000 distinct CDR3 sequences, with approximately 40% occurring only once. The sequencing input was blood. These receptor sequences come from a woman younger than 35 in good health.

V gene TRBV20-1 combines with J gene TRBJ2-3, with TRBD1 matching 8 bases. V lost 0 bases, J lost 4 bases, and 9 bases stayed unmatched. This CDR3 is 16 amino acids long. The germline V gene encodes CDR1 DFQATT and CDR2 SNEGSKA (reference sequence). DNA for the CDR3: TGCAGTGCTAGAGATGGGGCAGGGGGCTTTGCAGATACGCAGTATTTT. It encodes CSARDGAGGFADTQYF.

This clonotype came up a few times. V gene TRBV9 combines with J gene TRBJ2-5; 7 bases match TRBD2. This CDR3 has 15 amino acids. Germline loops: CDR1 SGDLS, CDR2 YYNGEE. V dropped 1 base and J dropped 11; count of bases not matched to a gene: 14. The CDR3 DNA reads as TGTGCCAGCAGCGTAATGGGAGGGGTTAACAATGAGCAGTACTTC. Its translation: CASSVMGGVNNEQYF.

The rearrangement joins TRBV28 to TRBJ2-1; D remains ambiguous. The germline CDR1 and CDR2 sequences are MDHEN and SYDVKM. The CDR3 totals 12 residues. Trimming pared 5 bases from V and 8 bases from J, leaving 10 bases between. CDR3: CASSSPPHEQFF. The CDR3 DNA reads TGTGCCAGCAGTAGCCCGCCCCATGAGCAGTTCTTC.

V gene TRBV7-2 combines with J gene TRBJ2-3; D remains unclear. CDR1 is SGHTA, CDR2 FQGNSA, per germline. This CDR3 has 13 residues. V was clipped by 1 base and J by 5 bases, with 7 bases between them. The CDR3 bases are TGTGCCAGCAGCTTAGGGGCGCAAGATACGCAGTATTTT. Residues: CASSLGAQDTQYF.

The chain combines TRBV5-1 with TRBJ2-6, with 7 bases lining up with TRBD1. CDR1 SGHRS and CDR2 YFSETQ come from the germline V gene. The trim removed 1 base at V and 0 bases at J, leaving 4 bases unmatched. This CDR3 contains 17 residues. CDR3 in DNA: TGCGCCAGCAGCTTGCAGGGACAGTACTCTGGGGCCAACGTCCTGACTTTC. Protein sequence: CASSLQGQYSGANVLTF.

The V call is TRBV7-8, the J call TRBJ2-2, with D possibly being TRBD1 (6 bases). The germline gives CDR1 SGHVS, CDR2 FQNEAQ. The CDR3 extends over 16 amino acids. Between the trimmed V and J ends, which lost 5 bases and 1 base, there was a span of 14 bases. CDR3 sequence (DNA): TGTGCCAGCAGCACCCAACAGGGCAGGAACACCGGGGAGCTGTTTTTT. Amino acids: CASSTQQGRNTGELFF.

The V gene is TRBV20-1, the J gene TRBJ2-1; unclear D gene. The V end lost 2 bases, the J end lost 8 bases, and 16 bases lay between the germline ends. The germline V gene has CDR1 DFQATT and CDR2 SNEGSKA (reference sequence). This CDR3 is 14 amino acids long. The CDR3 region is CSARSLVGFYEQFF. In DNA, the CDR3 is TGCAGTGCTAGATCGTTAGTCGGTTTCTATGAGCAGTTCTTC.

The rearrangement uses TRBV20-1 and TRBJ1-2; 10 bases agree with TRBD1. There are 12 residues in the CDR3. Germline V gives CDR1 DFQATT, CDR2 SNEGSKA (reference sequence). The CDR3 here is CRPGTGDVGYTF. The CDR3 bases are TGCAGACCAGGGACAGGGGATGTAGGCTACACCTTC.

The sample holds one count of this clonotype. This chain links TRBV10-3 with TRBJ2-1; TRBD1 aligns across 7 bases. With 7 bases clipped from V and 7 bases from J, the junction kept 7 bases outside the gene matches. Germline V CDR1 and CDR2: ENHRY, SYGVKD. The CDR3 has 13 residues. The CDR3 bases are TGTGCCATCATGGGTCCAGGGGGTAATGAGCAGTTCTTC. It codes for CAIMGPGGNEQFF.

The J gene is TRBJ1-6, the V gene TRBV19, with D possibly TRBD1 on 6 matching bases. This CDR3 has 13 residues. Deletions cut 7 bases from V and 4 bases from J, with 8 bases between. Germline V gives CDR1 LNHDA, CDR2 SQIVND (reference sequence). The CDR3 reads CASTTGYNSPLHF. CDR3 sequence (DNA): TGTGCCAGTACGACAGGTTATAATTCACCCCTCCACTTT.

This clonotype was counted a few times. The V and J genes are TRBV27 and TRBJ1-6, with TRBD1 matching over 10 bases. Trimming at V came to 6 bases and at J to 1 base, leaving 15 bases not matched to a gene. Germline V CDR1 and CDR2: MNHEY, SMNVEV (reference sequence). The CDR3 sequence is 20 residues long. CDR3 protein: CASSPGLDRGFRSYNSPLHF. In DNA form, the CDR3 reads TGTGCCAGCAGCCCGGGTCTGGACAGGGGGTTTCGGTCCTATAATTCACCCCTCCACTTT.

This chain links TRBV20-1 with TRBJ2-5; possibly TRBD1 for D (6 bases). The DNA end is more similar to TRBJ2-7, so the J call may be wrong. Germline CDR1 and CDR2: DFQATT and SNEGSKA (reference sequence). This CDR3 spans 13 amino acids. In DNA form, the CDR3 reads TGCAGTGCCCCTGGGGCAGGGGTCCGCGAGCAGTACTTC. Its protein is CSAPGAGVREQYF.

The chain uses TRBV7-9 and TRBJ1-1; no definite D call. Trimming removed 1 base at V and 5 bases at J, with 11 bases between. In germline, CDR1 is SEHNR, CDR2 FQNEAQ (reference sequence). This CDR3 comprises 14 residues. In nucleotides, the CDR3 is TGTGCCAGCAGCTTAGGAGTTGGGCATACTGAAGCTTTCTTT. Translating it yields CASSLGVGHTEAFF.

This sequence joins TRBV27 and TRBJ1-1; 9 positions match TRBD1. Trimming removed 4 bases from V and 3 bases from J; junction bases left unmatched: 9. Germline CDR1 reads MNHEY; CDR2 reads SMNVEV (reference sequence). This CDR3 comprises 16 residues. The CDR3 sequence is CASSSYQQGAHTEAFF. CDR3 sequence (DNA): TGTGCCAGCAGTTCCTACCAACAGGGGGCGCACACTGAAGCTTTCTTT.

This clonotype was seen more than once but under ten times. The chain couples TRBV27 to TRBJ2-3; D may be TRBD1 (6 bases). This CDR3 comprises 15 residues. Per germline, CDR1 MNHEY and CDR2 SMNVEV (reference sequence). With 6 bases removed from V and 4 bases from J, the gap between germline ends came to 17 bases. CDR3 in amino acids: CASSPWGLPSDTQYF. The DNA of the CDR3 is TGTGCCAGCAGCCCCTGGGGGCTTCCGTCAGATACGCAGTATTTT.

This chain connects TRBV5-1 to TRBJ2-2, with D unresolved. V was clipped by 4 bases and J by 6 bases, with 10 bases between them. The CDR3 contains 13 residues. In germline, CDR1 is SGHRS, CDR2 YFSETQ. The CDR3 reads CASSLDPAGELFF. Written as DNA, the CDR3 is TGCGCCAGCAGCCTCGACCCCGCCGGGGAGCTGTTTTTT.

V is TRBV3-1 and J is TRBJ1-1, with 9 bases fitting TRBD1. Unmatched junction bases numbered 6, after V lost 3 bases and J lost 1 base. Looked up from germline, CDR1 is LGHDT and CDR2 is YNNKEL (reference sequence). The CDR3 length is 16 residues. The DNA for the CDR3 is TGTGCCAGCAGCCACGGACAGGGGCGGGCGAACACTGAAGCTTTCTTT. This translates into CASSHGQGRANTEAFF.

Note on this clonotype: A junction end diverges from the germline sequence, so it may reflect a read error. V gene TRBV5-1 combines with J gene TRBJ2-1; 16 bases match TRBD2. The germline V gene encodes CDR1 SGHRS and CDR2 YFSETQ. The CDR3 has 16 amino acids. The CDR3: CASSWGLAGGLGERFF. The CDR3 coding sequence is TGCGCCAGCAGCTGGGGACTAGCGGGGGGGCTTGGAGAGCGGTTCTTC.

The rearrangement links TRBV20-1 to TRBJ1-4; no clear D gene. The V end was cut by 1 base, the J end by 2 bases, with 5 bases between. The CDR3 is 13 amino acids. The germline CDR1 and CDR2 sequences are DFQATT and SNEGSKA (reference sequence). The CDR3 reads CSARGQTNEKLFF. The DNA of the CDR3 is TGCAGTGCTAGAGGGCAGACTAATGAAAAACTGTTTTTT.